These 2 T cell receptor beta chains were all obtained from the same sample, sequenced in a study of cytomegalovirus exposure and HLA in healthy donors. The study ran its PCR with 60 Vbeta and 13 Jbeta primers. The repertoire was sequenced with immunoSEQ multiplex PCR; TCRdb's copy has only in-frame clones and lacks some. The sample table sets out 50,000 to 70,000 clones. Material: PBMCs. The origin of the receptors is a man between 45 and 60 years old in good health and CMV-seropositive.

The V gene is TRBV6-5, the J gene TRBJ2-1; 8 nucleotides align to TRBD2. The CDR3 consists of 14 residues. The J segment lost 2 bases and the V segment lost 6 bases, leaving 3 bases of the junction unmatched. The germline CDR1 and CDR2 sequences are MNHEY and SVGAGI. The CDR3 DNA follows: TGTGCCAGCAGCCCGACTAGCGCCTACAATGAGCAGTTCTTC. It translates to CASSPTSAYNEQFF.

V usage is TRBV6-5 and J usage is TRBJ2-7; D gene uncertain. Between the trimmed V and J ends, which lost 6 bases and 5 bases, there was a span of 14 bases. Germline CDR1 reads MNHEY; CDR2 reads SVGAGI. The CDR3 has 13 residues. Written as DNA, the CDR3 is TGTGCCAGCAGCCTTCCAGGTGCCCACGAGCAGTACTTC. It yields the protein CASSLPGAHEQYF.